The 17 T cell receptor beta chains given below trace back to one sample, sequenced in a study of cytomegalovirus exposure and HLA in healthy donors. Profiling relied on immunoSEQ multiplex PCR, and the TCRdb table lists in-frame clones only, not all of them. The table lists roughly 120,000 clones, about nine tenths of them singletons. Sequencing was carried out using PBMCs. The receptors shown here come from a woman younger than 35 in good health and CMV-seronegative.

Comments on this clone: One junction end does not reproduce the germline sequence, and a read error may be involved. The chain has TRBV7-2 and TRBJ2-7; 7 nucleotides match TRBD2. CDR3 size: 13 residues. Per germline, CDR1 SGHTA and CDR2 FQGNSA. The CDR3 protein is CASSTYLAGLGDF. In DNA, the CDR3 is TGTGCCAGCAGCACGTACTTAGCGGGCCTAGGGGACTTC.

V and J are TRBV11-2 and TRBJ1-3; D gene uncertain. The V gene lost 1 base and the J gene lost 2 bases, with 9 bases spanning the gap. The CDR3 runs to 15 residues. Germline loops: CDR1 SGHAT, CDR2 FQNNGV. Written as DNA, the CDR3 is TGTGCCAGCAGCTTAGCCCAGGCCACTGGAAACACCATATATTTT. As protein: CASSLAQATGNTIYF.

J is TRBJ2-7 and V is TRBV6-1; 9 nucleotides match TRBD1. Per the germline V gene, CDR1 is MNHNS and CDR2 is SASEGT. The length of the CDR3 is 14 residues. The junction had 7 bases not matched to a gene; V was cut back by 7 bases and J by 3 bases. Here the CDR3 reads CASTPDRGDYEQYF. The CDR3 DNA reads TGTGCCAGCACCCCGGACAGGGGAGACTACGAGCAGTACTTC.

CDR3 protein: CASSLTDTQYF. The CDR3 DNA follows: TGTGCCAGCAGCCTGACAGATACGCAGTATTTT. The V and J genes are TRBV7-8 and TRBJ2-3, with unresolved D. The CDR3 is 11 residues long. V was trimmed by 5 bases and J by 3 bases, leaving 3 bases between them. The V gene's germline CDR1 is SGHVS and CDR2 FQNEAQ.

The CDR3 DNA reads TGCGCCAGCTTGACTACAGGGGGCTTCGGCTATGGCTACACCTTC. Translation gives CASLTTGGFGYGYTF. This chain links TRBV10-2 with TRBJ1-2; TRBD1 agrees at 9 bases. V lost 8 bases, J lost 4 bases, and 11 bases stayed unmatched. This CDR3 region has 15 residues. From germline, CDR1 is WSHSY and CDR2 SAAADI.

The V call is TRBV30, the J call TRBJ1-1, with 7 bases fitting TRBD1. The germline gives CDR1 GTSNPN, CDR2 SVGIG (reference sequence). The J segment lost 0 bases and the V segment lost 8 bases, leaving 3 bases of the junction unmatched. The CDR3 has 12 residues. In DNA form, the CDR3 reads TGTGCCCTGGGACAGATGAACACTGAAGCTTTCTTT. As protein: CALGQMNTEAFF.

The gene calls are TRBV2 and TRBJ2-5; no definite D call. From germline, CDR1 is SNHLY and CDR2 FYNNEI. There are 16 residues in the CDR3. V lost 5 bases and J 2 bases, leaving 18 bases between the germline ends. This CDR3 is CASSSGSFRLQETQYF. The CDR3 nucleotides read TGTGCCAGCAGTAGTGGTTCATTCAGGTTACAAGAGACCCAGTACTTC.

The chain links TRBV5-1 to TRBJ2-2, with a weak D call TRBD2 (7 bases). CDR3 size: 16 residues. Germline V lookup: CDR1 SGHRS, CDR2 YFSETQ. V lost 2 bases to trimming and J lost 1 base, with 12 bases between them. CDR3 in DNA: TGCGCCAGCAGCTTCGGGGGGCTTCAGAACACCGGGGAGCTGTTTTTT. Translated, it gives CASSFGGLQNTGELFF.

This clone was seen a handful of times. The chain couples TRBV28 to TRBJ2-7; D might be TRBD2 (5 bases). This CDR3 has 14 amino acids. V dropped 2 bases and J dropped 0 bases, with 8 bases sitting between them. Germline V gene data show CDR1 as MDHEN and CDR2 as SYDVKM. This CDR3 is CASSLTGYSYEQYF. Here the CDR3 DNA reads TGTGCCAGCAGTTTAACGGGGTACTCCTACGAGCAGTACTTC.

The chain carries TRBV19 and TRBJ1-6, with D tentatively TRBD1 (6 bases). V was clipped by 10 bases and J by 7 bases, with 20 bases between them. Germline V gene lookup returns CDR1 LNHDA and CDR2 SQIVND (reference sequence). The CDR3 contains 15 residues. CDR3 protein: CATSSEDSWNSPLHF. The CDR3 coding sequence is TGTGCCACCAGCTCAGAGGACAGTTGGAATTCACCCCTCCACTTT.

This clone was observed a single time. The rearrangement links TRBV5-4 to TRBJ2-5; 8 bases are shared with TRBD1. This CDR3 is built from 15 residues. V was clipped by 3 bases and J by 1 base; unmatched bases: 5. Germline lookup yields CDR1 SGHNT and CDR2 YYREEE (reference sequence). The DNA for the CDR3 is TGTGCCAGCAGCTCCAACAGGGGGGTCCAAGAGACCCAGTACTTC. Translated, it gives CASSSNRGVQETQYF.

V and J are TRBV6-1 and TRBJ1-4, with D hard to call. This CDR3 is 15 amino acids long. CDR1 is MNHNS and CDR2 is SASEGT in the germline V gene. Trimming removed 2 bases at V and 3 bases at J, with 10 bases between. The DNA of the CDR3 is TGTGCCAGCAGTGAAACCGGGTTTCCTAATGAAAAACTGTTTTTT. Translating it yields CASSETGFPNEKLFF.

This chain joins TRBV30 and TRBJ2-7; 7 bases align to TRBD2. The CDR3 contains 15 residues. V lost 0 bases, J lost 0 bases, and 5 bases stayed unmatched. Germline V gene data show CDR1 as GTSNPN and CDR2 as SVGIG (reference sequence). CDR3 region: CAWSVRGVRSYEQYF. The CDR3 DNA reads as TGTGCCTGGAGTGTACGGGGGGTACGCTCCTACGAGCAGTACTTC.

V and J are TRBV28 and TRBJ2-1; TRBD2 aligns across 11 bases. Trimming took 6 bases from V and 1 from J; bases not matched to a gene: 14. CDR1 is MDHEN, CDR2 SYDVKM, per germline. This CDR3 is 19 amino acids long. The CDR3 DNA follows: TGTGCCAGCAGCACGCTGACTCGTTTAGCGGGAGGGTCCTACAATGAGCAGTTCTTC. It is translated as CASSTLTRLAGGSYNEQFF.

This sequence joins TRBV6-5 and TRBJ2-7; TRBD1 aligns across 9 bases. The V gene's germline CDR1 is MNHEY and CDR2 SVGAGI. J was trimmed by 2 bases and V by 11 bases; bases with no gene match: 7. The CDR3 length is 13 residues. Here the CDR3 reads CAAGGTGTYEQYF. CDR3 in DNA: TGTGCCGCGGGTGGGACAGGGACCTACGAGCAGTACTTC.

This chain joins TRBV27 and TRBJ2-3; no firm D call. The CDR3 consists of 13 residues. Germline loops: CDR1 MNHEY, CDR2 SMNVEV (reference sequence). V was trimmed by 6 bases and J by 5 bases, leaving 12 bases between them. CDR3 protein: CASSRPSRDTQYF. CDR3 in DNA: TGTGCCAGCAGCCGTCCCTCTCGAGATACGCAGTATTTT.

The chain links TRBV16 to TRBJ1-1, with TRBD1 matching 8 bases. Germline V gene data show CDR1 as KGHSY and CDR2 as FQNENV. V trimming: 6 bases; J trimming: 1 base; junction bases outside the gene matches: 13. CDR3 length equals 17 residues. The CDR3 region is CASRPRGQGAKNTEAFF. The CDR3 DNA reads as TGTGCCAGCAGACCTCGGGGGCAGGGGGCTAAGAACACTGAAGCTTTCTTT.